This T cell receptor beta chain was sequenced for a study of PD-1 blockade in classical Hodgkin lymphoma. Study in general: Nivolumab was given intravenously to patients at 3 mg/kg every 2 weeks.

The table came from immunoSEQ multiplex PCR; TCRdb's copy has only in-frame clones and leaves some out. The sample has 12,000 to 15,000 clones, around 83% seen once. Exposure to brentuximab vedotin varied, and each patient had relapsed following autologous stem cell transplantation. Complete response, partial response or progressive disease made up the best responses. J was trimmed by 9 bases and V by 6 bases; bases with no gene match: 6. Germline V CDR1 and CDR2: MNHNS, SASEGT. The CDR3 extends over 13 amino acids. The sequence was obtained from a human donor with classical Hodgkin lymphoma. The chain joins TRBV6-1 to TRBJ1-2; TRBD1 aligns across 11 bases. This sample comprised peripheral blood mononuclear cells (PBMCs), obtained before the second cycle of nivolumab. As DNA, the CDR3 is TGTGCCAGCAGGGACGGGACAGGGGGAAGCTACACCTTC. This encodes CASRDGTGGSYTF.